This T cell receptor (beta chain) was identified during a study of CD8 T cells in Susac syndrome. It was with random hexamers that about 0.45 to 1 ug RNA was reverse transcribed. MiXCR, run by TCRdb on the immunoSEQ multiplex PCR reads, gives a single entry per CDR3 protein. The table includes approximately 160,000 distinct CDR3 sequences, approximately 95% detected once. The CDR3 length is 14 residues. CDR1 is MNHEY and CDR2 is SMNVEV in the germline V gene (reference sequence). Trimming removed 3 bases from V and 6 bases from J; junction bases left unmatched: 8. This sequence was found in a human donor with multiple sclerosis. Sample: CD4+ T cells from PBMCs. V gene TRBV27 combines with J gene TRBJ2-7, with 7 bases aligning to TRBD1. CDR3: CASSFQLQGSEQYF. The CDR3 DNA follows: TGTGCCAGCAGTTTTCAACTACAGGGGAGCGAGCAGTACTTC.